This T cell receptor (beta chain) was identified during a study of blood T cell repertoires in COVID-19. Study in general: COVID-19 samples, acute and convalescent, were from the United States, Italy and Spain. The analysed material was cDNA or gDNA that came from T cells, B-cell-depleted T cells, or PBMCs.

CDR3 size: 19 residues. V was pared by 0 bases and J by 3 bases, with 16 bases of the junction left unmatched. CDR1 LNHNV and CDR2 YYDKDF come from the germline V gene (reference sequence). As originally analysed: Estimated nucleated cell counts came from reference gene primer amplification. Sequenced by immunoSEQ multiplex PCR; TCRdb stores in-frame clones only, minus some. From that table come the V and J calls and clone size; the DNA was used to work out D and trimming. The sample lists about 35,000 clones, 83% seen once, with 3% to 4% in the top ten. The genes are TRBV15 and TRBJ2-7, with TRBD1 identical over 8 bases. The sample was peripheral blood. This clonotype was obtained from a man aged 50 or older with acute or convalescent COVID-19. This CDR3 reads CATSRETIEQGEISYEQYF. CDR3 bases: TGTGCCACCAGCAGAGAAACAATTGAACAGGGGGAAATTAGCTACGAGCAGTACTTC.